This section outlines one T cell receptor (beta chain) sequence together with its context. J gave up 4 bases and V 4 bases, and 6 bases lay outside the gene matches. The CDR3 totals 15 residues. Germline assignment: CDR1 SGHRS and CDR2 YFSETQ. This sample was taken from a study of monozygotic twins with cystic fibrosis. The repertoire was sequenced with immunoSEQ multiplex PCR; TCRdb's copy has only in-frame clones and lacks some. The data contain roughly 20,000 clones, around 97% of them singletons. The J gene is TRBJ1-5, the V gene TRBV5-1; 9 positions match TRBD1. Sequenced material: blood. The source of this sequence is a woman in her 30s with cystic fibrosis. The chain's CDR3 is CASSPDGQGNQPQHF. In DNA form, the CDR3 reads TGCGCCAGCAGCCCAGACGGACAGGGGAATCAGCCCCAGCATTTT.